Below, 14 T cell receptor beta chains from the same sample are listed, as sequenced in a study of molecular identifiers for immune sequencing clone quantification. Via MiXCR, TCRdb re-called the PCR reads, giving one row per CDR3 protein. The repertoire holds hundreds of thousands of distinct CDR3 sequences, nearly 20% seen once, with roughly 0.85% in the top ten. Sequences were obtained from naive CD8+ T cells from blood, with Jurkat cell RNA spiked in. Sample subset: FACS-sorted CD8+CD4-CCR7+CD45RA+ naive T cells. Every receptor here comes from a human donor in good health. Some libraries in this study had Jurkat cell RNA spiked in.

This clonotype was recorded only once. Mismatch with germline at one junction end may stem from a read error. CDR3 in DNA: TGCGCCAGCAGCCGGCAGGAGAACACCGGGGAGCTGATTTTT. It encodes CASSRQENTGELIF. The chain has TRBV4-1 and TRBJ2-2, with D possibly being TRBD2 (5 bases). CDR1 and CDR2 (germline): MGHRA, YSYEKL. CDR3 length: 14 residues.

This clonotype was detected ten times or more. This sequence joins TRBV6-2 or TRBV6-3 and TRBJ2-7, with D possibly being TRBD1 (5 bases). The CDR3 sequence is 16 residues long. V lost 5 bases to trimming and J lost 2 bases, with 19 bases between them. CDR1 and CDR2 from the germline V gene are MNHEY and SVGEGT. DNA for the CDR3: TGTGCCAGCAGTGCTCTGACAGTAGGGAATGCCTACGAGCAGTACTTC. It yields the protein CASSALTVGNAYEQYF.

As regards this clonotype: With a much larger clone just one base away, this may be a read error. This chain connects TRBV28 to TRBJ1-5, with D unclear. The J call may not be correct, given that the DNA end is closer to TRBJ2-3. This CDR3 is 13 amino acids long. Germline lookup yields CDR1 MDHEN and CDR2 SYDVKM. In nucleotides, the CDR3 is TGTGCCAGCAGTCCCCCAGTCGGGCAGCCCCAGTATTTT. It codes for CASSPPVGQPQYF.

This clonotype was observed once. This may stem from a read error, because a much larger clone lies one nucleotide away. The CDR3 does not close with the conserved phenylalanine or tryptophan, likely indicating a read error. This chain connects TRBV27 to TRBJ2-5; 8 bases are shared with TRBD2. Germline-derived CDR1 and CDR2 are MNHEY and SMNVEV (reference sequence). CDR3 length equals 13 residues. The J segment lost 5 bases and the V segment lost 4 bases, leaving 3 bases of the junction unmatched. CDR3 in DNA: TGTGCCAGCAGTTGGGGACTAGGCGAGACCCAGTACCTC. Translation: CASSWGLGETQYL.

This clonotype was counted many times. V gene TRBV19 combines with J gene TRBJ2-7, with TRBD1 as a possible D gene (6 bases). The CDR3 spans 13 residues. In germline, CDR1 is LNHDA, CDR2 SQIVND (reference sequence). V was trimmed by 1 base and J by 4 bases, leaving 8 bases between them. As DNA, the CDR3 is TGTGCCAGTAGTATAGCGACAGGATACGAGCAGTACTTC. It encodes CASSIATGYEQYF.

This clonotype occurred a few times. Mismatch with germline at one junction end may stem from a read error. V is TRBV20-1 and J is TRBJ2-7; D is perhaps TRBD1 (5 bases). This CDR3 has 14 residues. The germline CDR1 and CDR2 sequences are DFQATT and SNEGSKA (reference sequence). CDR3 DNA sequence: TGCAGTGCTACCACTTCGACAGAGTCCTACGAACAGTACTTC. This codes for CSATTSTESYEQYF.

This clonotype was counted ten times or more. V gene TRBV27 combines with J gene TRBJ2-5, with TRBD1 identical over 7 bases. Per germline, CDR1 MNHEY and CDR2 SMNVEV (reference sequence). J lost 1 base, V lost 3 bases, and 8 bases had no gene match. The CDR3 covers 16 residues. In DNA form, the CDR3 reads TGTGCCAGCAGTTTTAACACAGGGGCCGCCCAAGAGACCCAGTACTTC. This translates into CASSFNTGAAQETQYF.

This clonotype was seen many times. This chain uses TRBV4-3 with TRBJ2-7, with 7 nucleotides matching TRBD1. The V and J ends lost 0 bases and 0 bases, in that order; junction bases with no gene match: 5. This CDR3 region has 16 residues. Germline loops: CDR1 LGHNA, CDR2 YSLEER. The CDR3 sequence: CASSQDRGQNSYEQYF. CDR3 sequence (DNA): TGCGCCAGCAGCCAAGATCGGGGACAGAACTCCTACGAGCAGTACTTC.

In its sample, this clonotype was seen many times. The genes are TRBV7-9 and TRBJ2-7; the D gene is possibly TRBD2 (6 bases). V lost 5 bases to trimming and J lost 6 bases, with 14 bases between them. Germline V gene data show CDR1 as SEHNR and CDR2 as FQNEAQ (reference sequence). This CDR3 comprises 13 residues. CDR3 in amino acids: CASSAGPGGEQYF. CDR3 sequence (DNA): TGTGCCAGCAGCGCCGGACCCGGGGGCGAGCAGTACTTC.

This clonotype came up many times. This chain joins TRBV9 and TRBJ2-2; TRBD1 agrees at 8 bases. Germline CDR1 reads SGDLS; CDR2 reads YYNGEE. The ends lost 3 bases at V and 6 bases at J; junction bases unmatched: 7. The length of the CDR3 is 15 residues. CDR3: CASSAPGQVPGELFF. The CDR3, as DNA: TGTGCCAGCAGCGCTCCGGGACAGGTCCCCGGGGAGCTGTTTTTT.

This clonotype was picked up many times. The chain links TRBV20-1 to TRBJ2-1, with D unclear. Germline CDR1 DFQATT, CDR2 SNEGSKA (reference sequence). This CDR3 contains 13 residues. V shed 0 bases and J shed 6 bases, with 9 bases lying between them. The CDR3 nucleotides are TGCAGTGCTAGAGATTGGGCCTCCAATGAGCAGTTCTTC. This sequence encodes CSARDWASNEQFF.

This clonotype was observed at least ten times. The chain couples TRBV2 to TRBJ1-2; D gene uncertain. This CDR3 comprises 15 residues. Germline-derived CDR1 and CDR2 are SNHLY and FYNNEI. The CDR3 bases are TGTGCTTCCCCGGCCCCGAGAGTTATAGACTATGGCTACACCTTC. As protein: CASPAPRVIDYGYTF.

The table lists this clonotype with many counts. This chain uses TRBV7-9 with TRBJ2-7; 9 bases fit TRBD1. Germline V CDR1 and CDR2: SEHNR, FQNEAQ (reference sequence). The CDR3 length is 15 residues. The junction had 8 bases not matched to a gene; V was cut back by 5 bases and J by 3 bases. CDR3 amino acids: CASSLTTGGDYEQYF. The CDR3 nucleotides are TGTGCCAGCAGCCTCACGACAGGGGGAGACTACGAGCAGTACTTC.

Comments on this clonotype: This may be a read error, as it is one base from a much larger clone. The chain employs TRBV5-1 and TRBJ1-5, with 8 bases matching TRBD1. V lost 0 bases and J lost 4; bases outside the gene matches: 6. There are 16 residues in the CDR3. Per the germline V gene, CDR1 is SGHRS and CDR2 is YFSETQ. CDR3: CASSLAGTGVNQPQHF. Here the CDR3 DNA reads TGCGCCAGCAGCTTGGCCGGGACAGGCGTAAATCAGCCCCAGCATTTT. The whole variable domain, remainder taken from reference TRBV5-1 and TRBJ1-5, is KAGVTQTPRYLIKTRGQQVTLSCSPISGHRSVSWYQQTPGQGLQFLFEYFSETQRNKGNFPGRFSGRQFSNSRSEMNVSTLELGDSALYLCASSLAGTGVNQPQHFGDGTRLSIL.